Included here is one T cell receptor (beta chain) sequence, with context. What this receptor recognizes is not known. No much larger clone is present one base from it, and per-base qualities are unavailable. TCRbeta CDR3 regions were amplified from genomic DNA by means of the immunoSEQ Assay, a bias-controlled multiplex PCR. The published analysis was carried out like this. The number of nucleated cells in each sample was estimated by amplification of reference gene primers within the assay. Sequence reads were collapsed and filtered to measure the absolute abundance of every unique TCRbeta CDR3 rearrangement. For each sample, productive Simpson clonality was calculated as the square root of Simpson's diversity index across productive rearrangements. Imported from immuneACCESS, the table was reduced by TCRdb to in-frame sequences with V and J called. These copies leave out some clones; in studies compared against another copy, an unresolved V gene accounts for under half, and the cause of the remainder is not known. V and J calls and clone size are copied from that table; D and trimming were computed from the DNA. The sample contains about 190,000 clones, roughly 84% of them found a single time. In total, the top ten clones hold around 3.1% of the sample.

The entry originates in a study of blood T cell repertoires in COVID-19 (TCRdb year 2020). Regarding the complete study: The collaborator samples originated in the United States, Italy and Spain and spanned the acute and convalescent phases of COVID-19. The prospective study material was composed of cDNA or gDNA derived from T cells, B-cell-depleted T cells, or PBMCs. Deeply sampled blood TCRbeta repertoires from subjects exposed to, actively infected with, or recovered from COVID-19 were included in the dataset. The repertoires were made available in a free public database intended to serve as a resource for research on the immune response to SARS-CoV-2. Samples came from the ongoing ImmuneRACE study (first 160 participants) plus 1,254 subjects from 6 global collaborators. Sample metadata almost always included a de-identified subject ID, COVID-19 status, age in years and sex. Where HLA class I and class II types were available, the types were taken from metadata supplied by the sample provider, not from assay-based typing. General study outcomes and caveats: Clinical and demographic metadata were provided uncurated, with the amount varying by source and participant.

Participants in the prospective study were aged 18 to 89 years, lived in 20 to 25 United States geographic areas, and enrolled through a virtual design. To assign participants to cohorts, the prospective study relied on clinical history that participants themselves reported in a screening survey and a study questionnaire. Exposed participants were defined as having been in contact with someone with a PCR-confirmed or clinician-diagnosed COVID-19 case within 2 weeks of study entry. In the prospective study, mobile phlebotomists collected whole blood, serum and a nasopharyngeal or oropharyngeal swab from each participant. Prospective study participants could optionally give additional blood draws and questionnaires over an approximately two-month period. Prospective study blood samples were shipped either frozen or at room temperature before DNA extraction. The sequencing input was PBMCs or T cells enriched from blood (not recorded which). This TCR was recovered from a woman aged 25 to 39 who had been exposed to COVID-19.

The nucleotide sequence is TGTGCCAGCAGCGACACACTAGCCAAAAACATTCAGTACTTC. Its protein product is CASSDTLAKNIQYF. The receptor chain draws on TRBV7-2 and TRBJ2-4, with no reliable assignment of the D segment. V lost 5 bases and J lost 0 bases; the stretch between them is 8 bases long. Reading from cysteine to phenylalanine, the CDR3 counts 14 amino acids. Just the 42-base CDR3 DNA is kept, in frame starting at base 1. CDR1 and CDR2, looked up from the germline V gene, are SGHTA and FQGNSA.